The sample holds one count of the clone carrying this TCR beta chain. This sample is drawn from a study of shared clonotypes between healthy human individuals. The material for each subset, its genomic DNA, was split evenly across several immunoSEQ plates. The assay was immunoSEQ multiplex PCR, and TCRdb's table has in-frame clones only and misses some. The sample contains about 2,500,000 clones, over 85% of which appear only once. V was cut by 2 bases and J by 8 bases, with 12 bases left in between. This CDR3 is built from 13 residues. CDR1 and CDR2 (germline): MNHEY, SVGAGI. This clonotype originated in a man aged 18 to 35 in good health. Sequenced sample: naive CD4+ T cells sorted from blood. Regarding subset: CD45RA+ positively selected. The chain recombines TRBV6-5 with TRBJ1-2; maybe TRBD1 (5 bases). The DNA for the CDR3 is TGTGCCAGCAGTTACATGGGGGTTGGGGGCTACACCTTC. It encodes CASSYMGVGGYTF.